One T cell receptor beta chain is described in this entry. Its antigen is not identified. A much more abundant neighbour one base away suggests this may be a read error. A second PCR, run for about 7 to 11 cycles, used a sample-barcoded 5' primer plus a J-beta primer mix. In TCRdb, the 5' RACE reads were re-called with MiXCR into one record per CDR3 protein. The sample lists 550,000 to 800,000 distinct CDR3 sequences; 32% were seen once. Russia was home to the donors, healthy Caucasian individuals aged about 6 to 90. There were at least 5 micrograms of total RNA extracted from every sample. The data were taken from a study of blood T cells in healthy people across ages. Whole-study findings and limits: Naive T cell percentage showed a strong correlation with TCR beta diversity.

Germline CDR1 and CDR2: DFQATT and SNEGSKA (reference sequence). V was clipped by 5 bases and J by 2 bases, with 17 bases between them. This CDR3 comprises 15 residues. The origin of this receptor is a woman aged 80 or over in good health. This rearrangement joins TRBV20-1 to TRBJ2-3; maybe TRBD1 (6 bases). The sequenced sample was blood. The DNA for the CDR3 is TGCAGTGCTTCCACAGGGTCCGGCGACACAGATACGCAGTATTTT. Amino acids: CSASTGSGDTDTQYF.